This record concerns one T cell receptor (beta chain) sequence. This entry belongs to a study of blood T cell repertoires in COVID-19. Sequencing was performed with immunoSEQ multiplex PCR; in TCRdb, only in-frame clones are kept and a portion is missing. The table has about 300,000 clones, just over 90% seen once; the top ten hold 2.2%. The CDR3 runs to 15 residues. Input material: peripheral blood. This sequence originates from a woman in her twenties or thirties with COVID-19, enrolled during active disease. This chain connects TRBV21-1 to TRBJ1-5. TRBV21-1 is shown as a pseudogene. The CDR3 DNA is TGTGCCAGCAGCAAAACAACTAGTCGCAATCAGCCCCAGCATTTT. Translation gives CASSKTTSRNQPQHF.